This TCR beta chain was retrieved from a study of blood T cell repertoires in COVID-19. TCRdb's table, derived via immunoSEQ multiplex PCR, lists solely in-frame clones and lacks some. In the table there are a few hundred thousand clones, 85% to 90% of which are singletons. Between the trimmed V and J ends, which lost 5 bases and 0 bases, there was a span of 11 bases. The CDR3 has 14 residues. Germline CDR1 is SGHAT and CDR2 is FQNNGV. Material: PBMCs or T cells enriched from blood (not recorded which). This TCR came from a man between 18 and 29 years old who had recovered from COVID-19. The J gene is TRBJ2-7, the V gene TRBV11-2; a weak D match, TRBD2 (5 bases). CDR3 bases: TGTGCCAGCAGCCCAATGGAGGCCTCCTACGAGCAGTACTTC. The encoded protein is CASSPMEASYEQYF.